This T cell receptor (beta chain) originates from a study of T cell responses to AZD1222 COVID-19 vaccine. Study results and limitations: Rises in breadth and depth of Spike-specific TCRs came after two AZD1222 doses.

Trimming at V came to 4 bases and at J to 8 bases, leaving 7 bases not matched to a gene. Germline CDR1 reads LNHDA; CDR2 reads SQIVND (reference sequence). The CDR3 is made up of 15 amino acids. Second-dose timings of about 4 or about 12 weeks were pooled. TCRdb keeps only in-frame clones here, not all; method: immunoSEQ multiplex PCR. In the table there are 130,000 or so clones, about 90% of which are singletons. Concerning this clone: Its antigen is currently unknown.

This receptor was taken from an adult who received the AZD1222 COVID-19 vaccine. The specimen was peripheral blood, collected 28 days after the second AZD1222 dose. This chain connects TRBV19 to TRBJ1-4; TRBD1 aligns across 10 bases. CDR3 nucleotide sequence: TGTGCCAGTAGTACCCCGGGACAGGGGTGGGAAAAACTGTTTTTT. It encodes CASSTPGQGWEKLFF.